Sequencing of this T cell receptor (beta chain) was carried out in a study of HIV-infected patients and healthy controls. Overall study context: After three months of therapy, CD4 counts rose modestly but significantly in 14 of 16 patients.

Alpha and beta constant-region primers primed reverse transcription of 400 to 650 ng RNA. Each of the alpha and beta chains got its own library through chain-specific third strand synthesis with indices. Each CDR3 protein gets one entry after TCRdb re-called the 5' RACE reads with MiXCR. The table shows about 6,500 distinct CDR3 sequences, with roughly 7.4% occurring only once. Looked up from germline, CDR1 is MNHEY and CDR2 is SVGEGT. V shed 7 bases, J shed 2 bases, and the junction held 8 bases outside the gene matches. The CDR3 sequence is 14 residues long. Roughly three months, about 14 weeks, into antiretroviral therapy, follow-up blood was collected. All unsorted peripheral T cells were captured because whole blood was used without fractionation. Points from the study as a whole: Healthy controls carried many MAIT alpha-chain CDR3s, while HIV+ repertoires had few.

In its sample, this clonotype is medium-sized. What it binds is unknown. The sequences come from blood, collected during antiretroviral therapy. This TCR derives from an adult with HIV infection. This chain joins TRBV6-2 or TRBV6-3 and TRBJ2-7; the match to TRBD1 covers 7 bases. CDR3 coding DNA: TGTGCCAGCACCGCTCCGGGACAGACCTACGAGCAGTACTTC. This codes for CASTAPGQTYEQYF.